Included here is one T cell receptor beta chain sequence, with context. Its target is not known. The table came from immunoSEQ multiplex PCR; TCRdb's copy has only in-frame clones and leaves some out. This table holds under 50,000 clones, roughly 78% found once. These data are taken from a study of memory CD4+ T cells and cytomegalovirus serostatus. Points from the study as a whole: Of approximately 150 reported CMV TCRbeta sequences, some 70 were found in memory CD4+ repertoires.

Germline CDR1 is SGHDN and CDR2 is FVKESK. The CDR3 has 17 amino acids. V lost 6 bases and J 4 bases, leaving 19 bases between the germline ends. Single viable CD3+CD4+CD8-CD45RO+ cells were sorted as the memory CD4+ T cells. The gene calls are TRBV14 and TRBJ2-6, with D perhaps being TRBD1 or TRBD2 (5 bases each). The TCR was taken from an adult in good health and CMV-seronegative. The sample taken for sequencing was memory CD4+ T cells from blood. The CDR3 region has the DNA TGTGCCAGCAGACCCCAGTGGGGGTCTTTGGGGGCCAACGTCCTGACTTTC. Its protein product is CASRPQWGSLGANVLTF.